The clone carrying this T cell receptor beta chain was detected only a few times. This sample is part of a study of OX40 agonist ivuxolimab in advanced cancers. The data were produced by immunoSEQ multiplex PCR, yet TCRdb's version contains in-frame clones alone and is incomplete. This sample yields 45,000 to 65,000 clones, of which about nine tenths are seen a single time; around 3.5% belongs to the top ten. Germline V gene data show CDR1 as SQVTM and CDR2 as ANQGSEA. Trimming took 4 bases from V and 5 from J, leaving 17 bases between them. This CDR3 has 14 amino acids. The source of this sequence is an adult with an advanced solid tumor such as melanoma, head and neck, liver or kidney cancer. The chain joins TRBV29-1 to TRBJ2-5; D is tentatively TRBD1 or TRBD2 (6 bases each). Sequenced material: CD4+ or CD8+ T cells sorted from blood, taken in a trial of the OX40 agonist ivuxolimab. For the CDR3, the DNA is TGCAGCGTTGGCATGGGGGGCGCGTTCGAGACCCAGTACTTC. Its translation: CSVGMGGAFETQYF.